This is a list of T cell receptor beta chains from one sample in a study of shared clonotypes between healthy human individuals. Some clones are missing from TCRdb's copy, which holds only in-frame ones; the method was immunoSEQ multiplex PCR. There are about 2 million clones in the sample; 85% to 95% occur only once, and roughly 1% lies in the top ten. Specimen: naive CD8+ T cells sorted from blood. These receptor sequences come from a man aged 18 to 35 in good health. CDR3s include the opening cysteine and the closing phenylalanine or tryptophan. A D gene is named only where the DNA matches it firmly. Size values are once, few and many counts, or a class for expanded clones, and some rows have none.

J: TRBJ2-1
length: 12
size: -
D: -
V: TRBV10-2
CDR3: CASSEWGNEQFF
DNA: TGCGCCAGCAGTGAATGGGGTAATGAGCAGTTCTTC

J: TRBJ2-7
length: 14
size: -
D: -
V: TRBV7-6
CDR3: CASSPAITTYEQYF
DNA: TGTGCCAGCAGCCCAGCAATAACGACCTACGAGCAGTACTTC

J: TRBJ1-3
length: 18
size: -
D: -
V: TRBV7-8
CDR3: CASSFYRSAESSGNTIYF
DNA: TGTGCCAGCAGCTTTTATCGGTCGGCAGAATCGTCTGGAAACACCATATATTTT

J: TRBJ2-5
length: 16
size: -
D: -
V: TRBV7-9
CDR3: CASSLGAGLEAETQYF
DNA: TGTGCCAGCAGCTTAGGGGCCGGCCTAGAGGCAGAGACCCAGTACTTC

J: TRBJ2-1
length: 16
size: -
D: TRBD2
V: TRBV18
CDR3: CASSPVGLAVYNEQFF
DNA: TGTGCCAGCTCACCCGTGGGACTAGCGGTCTACAATGAGCAGTTCTTC

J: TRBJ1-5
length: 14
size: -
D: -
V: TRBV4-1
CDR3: CASSQVGGNQPQHF
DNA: TGCGCCAGCAGCCAAGTTGGGGGCAATCAGCCCCAGCATTTT

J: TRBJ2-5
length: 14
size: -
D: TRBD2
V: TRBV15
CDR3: CATSRAKGGETQYF
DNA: TGTGCCACCAGCAGAGCCAAGGGAGGGGAGACCCAGTACTTC

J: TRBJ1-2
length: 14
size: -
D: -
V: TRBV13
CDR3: CASSLGQVGYGYTF
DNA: TGTGCCAGCAGCTTGGGTCAGGTTGGGTATGGCTACACCTTC

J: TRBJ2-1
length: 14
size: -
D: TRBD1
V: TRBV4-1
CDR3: CASSQTTGYDEQFF
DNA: TGCGCCAGCAGCCAAACGACAGGGTACGATGAGCAGTTCTTC

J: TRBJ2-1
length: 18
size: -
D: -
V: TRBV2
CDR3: CASSGGQGSKSSYNEQFF
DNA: TGTGCCAGCAGCGGAGGCCAAGGCTCCAAGAGCTCCTACAATGAGCAGTTCTTC

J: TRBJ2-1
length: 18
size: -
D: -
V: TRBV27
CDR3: CASSSIPGLDASYNEQFF
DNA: TGTGCCAGCAGTTCCATACCCGGACTCGACGCGTCCTACAATGAGCAGTTCTTC

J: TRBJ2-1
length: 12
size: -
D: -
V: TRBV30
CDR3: CAWSVGKGEQFF
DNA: TGTGCCTGGAGTGTAGGAAAGGGTGAGCAGTTCTTC

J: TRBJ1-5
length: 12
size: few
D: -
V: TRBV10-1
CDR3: CASSDGYQPQHF
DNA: TGCGCCAGCAGTGATGGGTATCAGCCCCAGCATTTT

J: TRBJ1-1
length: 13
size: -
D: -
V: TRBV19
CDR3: CASSINGGTEAFF
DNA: TGTGCCAGTAGTATAAACGGGGGCACTGAAGCTTTCTTT

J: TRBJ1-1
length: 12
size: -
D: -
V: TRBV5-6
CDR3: CASSHVKTEAFF
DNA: TGTGCCAGCAGCCACGTGAAGACTGAAGCTTTCTTT

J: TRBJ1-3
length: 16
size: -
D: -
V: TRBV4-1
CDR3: CASSPQRAGSGNTIYF
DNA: TGCGCCAGCAGCCCCCAGAGGGCAGGCTCTGGAAACACCATATATTTT

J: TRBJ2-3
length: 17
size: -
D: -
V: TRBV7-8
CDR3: CASSFSARSMGTDTQYF
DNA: TGTGCCAGCAGCTTCTCCGCCAGGTCAATGGGCACAGATACGCAGTATTTT

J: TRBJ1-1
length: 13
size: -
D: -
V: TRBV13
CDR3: CASSSSGNTEAFF
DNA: TGTGCCAGCAGCTCCTCAGGGAACACTGAAGCTTTCTTT

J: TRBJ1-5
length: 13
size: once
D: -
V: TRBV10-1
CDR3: CASSESLDQPQHF
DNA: TGCGCCAGCAGTGAGTCGTTGGATCAGCCCCAGCATTTT

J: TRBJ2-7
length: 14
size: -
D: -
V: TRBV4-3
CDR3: CASSQNLDPYEQYF
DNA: TGCGCCAGCAGCCAAAACCTGGACCCCTACGAGCAGTACTTC

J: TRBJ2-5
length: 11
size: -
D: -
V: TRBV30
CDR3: CAWNREETQYF
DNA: TGTGCCTGGAACCGGGAAGAGACCCAGTACTTC

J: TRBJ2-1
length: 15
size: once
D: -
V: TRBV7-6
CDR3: CASSLSGGQGTEQFF
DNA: TGTGCCAGCAGCTTAAGCGGTGGTCAGGGGACTGAGCAGTTCTTC

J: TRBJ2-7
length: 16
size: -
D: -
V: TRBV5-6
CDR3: CASSLVWDGSSYEQYF
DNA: TGTGCCAGCAGCTTGGTTTGGGACGGGAGCTCCTACGAGCAGTACTTC

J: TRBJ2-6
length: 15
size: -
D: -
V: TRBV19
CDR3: CASSRWAGEANVLTF
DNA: TGTGCCAGTAGTCGGTGGGCAGGAGAAGCCAACGTCCTGACTTTC

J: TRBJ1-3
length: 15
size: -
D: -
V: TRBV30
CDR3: CAWSDGTTSGNTIYF
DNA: TGTGCCTGGAGTGATGGTACGACATCTGGAAACACCATATATTTT

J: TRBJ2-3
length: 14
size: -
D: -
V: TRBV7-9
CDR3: CASSQAGGTDTQYF
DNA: TGTGCCAGCAGCCAAGCAGGGGGCACAGATACGCAGTATTTT

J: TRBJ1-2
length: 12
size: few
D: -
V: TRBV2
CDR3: CASSGTDYGYTF
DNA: TGTGCCAGCAGTGGGACAGACTATGGCTACACCTTC

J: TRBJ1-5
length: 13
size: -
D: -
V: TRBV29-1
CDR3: CSVEGGRGQPQHF
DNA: TGCAGCGTTGAAGGGGGCAGGGGTCAGCCCCAGCATTTT

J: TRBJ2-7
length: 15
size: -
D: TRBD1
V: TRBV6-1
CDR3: CASSEGEGAVYEQYF
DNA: TGTGCCAGCAGTGAGGGAGAGGGGGCGGTCTACGAGCAGTACTTC

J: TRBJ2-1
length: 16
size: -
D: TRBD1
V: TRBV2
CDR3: CASSLIEDRVGNEQFF
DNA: TGTGCCAGCAGTCTTATAGAGGACAGGGTGGGCAATGAGCAGTTCTTC

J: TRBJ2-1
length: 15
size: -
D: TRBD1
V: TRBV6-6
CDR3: CASSYSRQGYNEQFF
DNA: TGTGCCAGCAGTTACTCGAGACAGGGGTACAATGAGCAGTTCTTC

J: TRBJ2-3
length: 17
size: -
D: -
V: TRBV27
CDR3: CASSLVFGASKRDTQYF
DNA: TGTGCCAGCAGTTTAGTCTTCGGGGCTAGCAAAAGGGATACGCAGTATTTT

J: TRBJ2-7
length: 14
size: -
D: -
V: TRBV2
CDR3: CASSEVGEGYEQYF
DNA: TGTGCCAGCAGTGAGGTGGGAGAGGGCTACGAGCAGTACTTC

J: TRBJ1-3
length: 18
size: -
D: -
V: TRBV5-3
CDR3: CARSPDRNERFSGNTIYF
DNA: TGTGCCAGAAGCCCAGACAGGAATGAAAGATTCTCTGGAAACACCATATATTTT

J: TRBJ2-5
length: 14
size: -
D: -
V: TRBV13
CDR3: CASRDGGGLETQYF
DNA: TGTGCCAGCAGGGACGGAGGGGGCTTGGAGACCCAGTACTTC

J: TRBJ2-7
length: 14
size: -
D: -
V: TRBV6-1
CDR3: CASRDTGYNYEQYF
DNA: TGTGCCAGCAGAGATACAGGGTACAACTACGAGCAGTACTTC

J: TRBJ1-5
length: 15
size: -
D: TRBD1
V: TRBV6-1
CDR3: CASSLTGGTYQPQHF
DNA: TGTGCCAGCAGTCTGACAGGGGGGACTTATCAGCCCCAGCATTTT

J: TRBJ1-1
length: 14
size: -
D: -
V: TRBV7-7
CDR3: CASSITPMNTEAFF
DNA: TGTGCTAGCAGCATTACACCTATGAACACTGAAGCTTTCTTT

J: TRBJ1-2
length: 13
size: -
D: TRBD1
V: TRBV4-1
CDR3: CASRGQGAEGYTF
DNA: TGCGCCAGCAGAGGACAGGGGGCGGAAGGCTACACCTTC

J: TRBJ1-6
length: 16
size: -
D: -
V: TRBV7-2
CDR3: CASSLEEGPYNSPLHF
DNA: TGTGCCAGCAGCTTAGAAGAGGGCCCTTATAATTCACCCCTCCACTTT

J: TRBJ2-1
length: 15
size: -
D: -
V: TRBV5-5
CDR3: CASSLSLTGHNEQFF
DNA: TGTGCCAGCAGCTTGTCGCTAACGGGTCACAATGAGCAGTTCTTC

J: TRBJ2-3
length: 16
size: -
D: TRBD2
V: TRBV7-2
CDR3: CASSLVLAGEWDTQYF
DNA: TGTGCCAGCAGCTTAGTACTAGCGGGAGAGTGGGATACGCAGTATTTT

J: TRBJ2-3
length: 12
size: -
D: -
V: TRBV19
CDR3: CASSSLLDTQYF
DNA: TGTGCCAGTAGTTCCCTCTTGGATACGCAGTATTTT

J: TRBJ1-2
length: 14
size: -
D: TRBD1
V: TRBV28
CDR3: CASSSGQDNYGYTF
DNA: TGTGCCAGCAGTTCGGGACAGGACAACTATGGCTACACCTTC

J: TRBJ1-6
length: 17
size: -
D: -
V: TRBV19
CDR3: CASSIPGLGPFNSPLHF
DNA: TGTGCCAGTAGTATACCGGGACTTGGACCCTTTAATTCACCCCTCCACTTT